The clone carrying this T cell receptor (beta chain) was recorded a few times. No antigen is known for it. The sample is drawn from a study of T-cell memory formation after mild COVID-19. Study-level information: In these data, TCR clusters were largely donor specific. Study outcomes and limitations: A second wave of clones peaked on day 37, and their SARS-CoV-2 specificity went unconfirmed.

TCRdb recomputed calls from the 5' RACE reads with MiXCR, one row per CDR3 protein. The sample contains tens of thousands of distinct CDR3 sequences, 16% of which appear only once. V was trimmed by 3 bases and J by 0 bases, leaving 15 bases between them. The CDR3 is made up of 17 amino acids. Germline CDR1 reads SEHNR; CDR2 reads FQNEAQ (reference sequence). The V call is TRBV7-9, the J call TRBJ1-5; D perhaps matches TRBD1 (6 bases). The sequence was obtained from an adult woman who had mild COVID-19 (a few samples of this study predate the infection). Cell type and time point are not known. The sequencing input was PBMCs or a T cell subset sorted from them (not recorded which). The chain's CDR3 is CASSFGQGGTSNQPQHF. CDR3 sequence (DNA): TGTGCCAGCAGCTTCGGGCAAGGGGGTACTAGCAATCAGCCCCAGCATTTT.